This T cell receptor (beta chain) was obtained from a study of vaccination effects on CD4 cells after COVID-19. V was pared by 6 bases and J by 5 bases, with 15 bases between. The length of the CDR3 is 14 residues. Germline V gives CDR1 MNHEY, CDR2 SVGAGI. Viral peptide pool expansion of antigen-specific CD4+ T cells preceded sequencing in the ViraFEST assay. Scientists isolated CD4+ T cells after an approximately ten-day culture period ended. The person was diagnosed with PCR-confirmed SARS-CoV-2 infection between March and December 2020. A remark on this clone: Its target is not known.

Some clones are missing from TCRdb's copy, which holds only in-frame ones; the method was immunoSEQ multiplex PCR. The sample carries 20,000 to 30,000 clones, roughly two thirds recorded once. The genes are TRBV6-5 and TRBJ2-3; D perhaps matches TRBD2 (5 bases). The receptor was isolated from a human donor who had a prior SARS-CoV-2 infection. Sequencing was performed on CD4+ T cells from PBMCs cultured with SARS-CoV-2 spike peptides, taken before COVID-19 vaccination. The CDR3 is CASSLRGREDTQYF. CDR3 bases: TGTGCCAGCAGCCTCAGAGGGAGAGAAGATACGCAGTATTTT.